The 19 T cell receptor beta chains presented below share a single source sample, sequenced in a study of cytomegalovirus exposure and HLA in healthy donors. This PCR relied on a set of 60 Vbeta primers and 13 Jbeta primers. Repertoires were generated with immunoSEQ multiplex PCR, while TCRdb's copy carries only in-frame clones and drops some. The table shows 110,000 to 150,000 clones, with about 8.9% occurring only once. Sequenced sample: PBMCs. The receptors derive from a man aged 50 or older in good health and CMV-seronegative.

This clone has more than one count but fewer than ten. CDR3 amino acids: CASSQAQGWDLGGSSYNEQFF. The CDR3 DNA reads as TGTGCCAGCAGCCAAGCCCAAGGGTGGGACTTGGGGGGGAGCTCCTACAATGAGCAGTTCTTC. The V gene is TRBV4-2, the J gene TRBJ2-1; 7 bases are shared with TRBD2. The CDR3 has 21 residues. The V gene end was trimmed by 1 base and the J gene end by 0 bases; junction bases not matched to a gene: 18. Germline CDR1 is LGHNA and CDR2 is YNFKEQ.

A few counts support this clone. This chain links TRBV29-1 with TRBJ1-1, with TRBD1 as a possible D gene (5 bases). This CDR3 spans 15 amino acids. Germline V gene data show CDR1 as SQVTM and CDR2 as ANQGSEA. V was shortened by 6 bases and J by 0 bases, with 17 bases between the two germline ends. The CDR3 DNA is TGCAGCGTCCCCGGACATTGGGGGGTGAACACTGAAGCTTTCTTT. This gives the protein CSVPGHWGVNTEAFF. The variable domain in full, completed from reference TRBV29-1 and TRBJ1-1, reads SAVISQKPSRDICQRGTSLTIQCQVDSQVTMMFWYRQQPGQSLTLIATANQGSEATYESGFVIDKFPISRPNLTFSTLTVSNMSPEDSSIYLCSVPGHWGVNTEAFFGQGTRLTVV.

There are a few counts of this clone. The J gene is TRBJ2-3, the V gene TRBV10-3; tentative D call: TRBD1 (5 bases). Germline V CDR1 and CDR2: ENHRY, SYGVKD. This CDR3 is 13 amino acids long. V lost 6 bases and J lost 6, with 13 bases in between. The CDR3 DNA is TGTGCCATCAGACAGGACCTGAGGGATACGCAGTATTTT. Its protein is CAIRQDLRDTQYF.

In this sample, this clone turned up a few times. This chain connects TRBV7-9 to TRBJ2-1; TRBD2 matches at 12 bases. The germline V gene encodes CDR1 SEHNR and CDR2 FQNEAQ (reference sequence). V was clipped by 6 bases and J by 6 bases; unmatched bases: 9. The CDR3 consists of 16 residues. CDR3 DNA: TGTGCCAGCAGGCCGCCTAGCGGGGGGGTGGGCAATGAGCAGTTCTTC. Its protein is CASRPPSGGVGNEQFF. The variable domain in full, completed from reference TRBV7-9 and TRBJ2-1, reads DTGVSQNPRHKITKRGQNVTFRCDPISEHNRLYWYRQTLGQGPEFLTYFQNEAQLEKSRLLSDRFSAERPKGSFSTLEIQRTEQGDSAMYLCASRPPSGGVGNEQFFGPGTRLTVL.

A few counts support this clone. The V call is TRBV12-5, the J call TRBJ1-6; the match to TRBD1 covers 9 bases. The CDR3 is 15 residues long. After removal of 7 bases from V and 7 bases from J, the junction contained 8 bases not matched to a gene. Germline V gives CDR1 LGHNT, CDR2 FRNRAP. CDR3 DNA: TGTGCTAGTGCCCTCGGACAGGGGAACAATTCACCCCTCCACTTT. Amino acids: CASALGQGNNSPLHF. Complete variable domain (other parts from reference TRBV12-5 and TRBJ1-6): DARVTQTPRHKVTEMGQEVTMRCQPILGHNTVFWYRQTMMQGLELLAYFRNRAPLDDSGMPKDRFSAEMPDATLATLKIQPSEPRDSAVYFCASALGQGNNSPLHFGNGTRLTVT.

This clone was seen more than once but under ten times. The rearrangement joins TRBV7-3 to TRBJ2-1; the match to TRBD2 covers 11 bases. Germline V gene lookup returns CDR1 SGHTA and CDR2 FQGTGA. CDR3 length: 18 amino acids. J lost 9 bases, V lost 5 bases, and 18 bases had no gene match. Here the CDR3 reads CASSDRAGDSGRGGEQFF. DNA for the CDR3: TGTGCCAGCAGCGACAGGGCCGGGGATAGCGGGAGGGGGGGTGAGCAGTTCTTC.

The chain links TRBV6-5 to TRBJ1-1, with D maybe TRBD1 (6 bases). V was pared by 5 bases and J by 4 bases, with 11 bases between. This CDR3 is 13 amino acids long. The germline CDR1 and CDR2 sequences are MNHEY and SVGAGI. This CDR3 is CASSEFRGTEAFF. Here the CDR3 DNA reads TGTGCCAGCAGTGAATTCAGGGGCACTGAAGCTTTCTTT.

The table lists this clone with a few counts. This rearrangement joins TRBV28 to TRBJ2-7, with 14 bases fitting TRBD2. Trimming at V came to 8 bases and at J to 3 bases, leaving 6 bases not matched to a gene. This CDR3 region has 15 residues. CDR1 is MDHEN, CDR2 SYDVKM, per germline. The CDR3 DNA reads as TGTGCCAGCCGACGGGGACTAGCGGGAGTCTACGAGCAGTACTTC. Residues: CASRRGLAGVYEQYF.

The chain couples TRBV7-2 to TRBJ2-5; the D gene is possibly TRBD2 (6 bases). The germline CDR1 and CDR2 sequences are SGHTA and FQGNSA. The CDR3 consists of 14 residues. V shed 4 bases and J shed 4 bases, with 13 bases lying between them. The CDR3 loop reads CASSSGSAGETQYF. CDR3 coding DNA: TGTGCCAGCAGCTCGGGATCAGCGGGAGAGACCCAGTACTTC.

This clone was counted once. The junction departs from the called germline gene at one end, perhaps through a read error. Other nucleotide sequences from this sample produce the same CDR3. The chain recombines TRBV6-1 with TRBJ1-5; D not resolved. The CDR3 has 15 amino acids. Germline V lookup: CDR1 MNHNS, CDR2 SASEGT. The CDR3, as DNA: TGCGCCAGCAGTATTTCGGCGGGTAGCAATCAGCCCCAGCATTTT. Translating gives CASSISAGSNQPQHF.

On this clone: Other DNA sequences in the same sample also yield this CDR3. The V call is TRBV9, the J call TRBJ1-3; D gene uncertain. This CDR3 has 18 residues. CDR1 and CDR2 (germline): SGDLS, YYNGEE. V lost 0 bases, J lost 6 bases, and 22 bases lay in between. CDR3 sequence: CASSVGGPTEMDLNTIYF. The CDR3 DNA sequence: TGTGCCAGCAGCGTAGGAGGGCCTACCGAGATGGACTTAAACACCATATATTTT.

This rearrangement joins TRBV30 to TRBJ1-4; a possible D gene is TRBD1 (5 bases). V was trimmed by 0 bases and J by 6 bases, leaving 14 bases between them. Looked up from germline, CDR1 is GTSNPN and CDR2 is SVGIG (reference sequence). CDR3 size: 15 residues. The CDR3 sequence is CAWSVGLNDDEKLFF. For the CDR3, the DNA is TGTGCCTGGAGTGTGGGGCTTAACGATGATGAAAAACTGTTTTTT.

The V call is TRBV7-2, the J call TRBJ2-7; 9 bases match TRBD1. CDR1 and CDR2 from the germline V gene are SGHTA and FQGNSA. CDR3 size: 15 residues. J gave up 4 bases and V 4 bases, and 8 bases lay outside the gene matches. CDR3 region: CASSSRTGETYEQYF. DNA for the CDR3: TGTGCCAGCAGCTCCCGGACAGGGGAAACTTACGAGCAGTACTTC.

This clone turned up a few times. This chain links TRBV5-5 with TRBJ1-1, with D uncertain. Germline lookup yields CDR1 SGHKS and CDR2 YYEKEE (reference sequence). Trimming left V 0 bases short and J 0 bases short, with 6 bases between. The CDR3 loop spans 14 amino acids. CDR3 amino acids: CASSLDSMNTEAFF. The CDR3 DNA follows: TGTGCCAGCAGCTTGGACAGCATGAACACTGAAGCTTTCTTT.

This clone has just one count. The V and J genes are TRBV19 and TRBJ1-3; no reliable D call. Between the trimmed V and J ends, which lost 3 bases and 0 bases, there was a span of 12 bases. This CDR3 has 16 amino acids. Per the germline V gene, CDR1 is LNHDA and CDR2 is SQIVND (reference sequence). For the CDR3, the DNA is TGTGCCAGTAGTATGGTCGCAGCGTACTCTGGAAACACCATATATTTT. Translated: CASSMVAAYSGNTIYF. Looking up the rest from reference TRBV19 and TRBJ1-3 gives the full variable domain: DGGITQSPKYLFRKEGQNVTLSCEQNLNHDAMYWYRQDPGQGLRLIYYSQIVNDFQKGDIAEGYSVSREKKESFPLTVTSAQKNPTAFYLCASSMVAAYSGNTIYFGEGSWLTVV.

The sample holds a few counts of this clone. The CDR3 DNA follows: TGTGCCAGCAGTGAAGGGAGCAGGGGGCAGCATGAGCAGTTCTTC. Encoded protein: CASSEGSRGQHEQFF. The chain combines TRBV2 with TRBJ2-1; 8 bases line up with TRBD1. Germline CDR1 and CDR2: SNHLY and FYNNEI. The V segment lost 1 base and the J segment 8 bases; nucleotides outside the gene matches: 7. This CDR3 contains 15 residues.

The chain carries TRBV18 and TRBJ1-2, with 11 bases fitting TRBD1. This CDR3 contains 17 residues. Germline V gene sequence: CDR1 KGHSH, CDR2 LQKENI. The trim removed 3 bases at V and 2 bases at J, leaving 8 bases unmatched. Here the CDR3 reads CASSPRGQGAANYGYTF. CDR3 coding DNA: TGTGCCAGCTCACCCCGAGGACAGGGGGCCGCCAACTATGGCTACACCTTC.

A few counts support this clone. This rearrangement joins TRBV5-6 to TRBJ1-1, with a tentative D call TRBD1 (5 bases). There are 14 residues in the CDR3. Trimming took 0 bases from V and 6 from J, leaving 12 bases between them. The germline CDR1 and CDR2 sequences are SGHDT and YYEEEE. This chain's CDR3 is CASSLAGPDPEAFF. DNA for the CDR3: TGTGCCAGCAGCTTGGCAGGGCCCGACCCTGAAGCTTTCTTT.

The V call is TRBV6-5, the J call TRBJ1-2, with D possibly matching TRBD1 (6 bases). Trimming cost V 6 bases and J 7 bases, with 9 bases left between them. CDR1 is MNHEY and CDR2 is SVGAGI in the germline V gene. This CDR3 region has 11 residues. The CDR3 nucleotides are TGTGCCAGCAGCCAGGGGACTGGCTACACCTTC. Translation gives CASSQGTGYTF.